This T cell receptor (beta chain) derives from a study of shared clonotypes between healthy human individuals. About this clone: Its target is not known.

Deletions cut 4 bases from V and 4 bases from J, with 18 bases between. The CDR3 contains 15 residues. Germline CDR1 is SGHKS and CDR2 is YYEKEE (reference sequence). Adults of Caucasian background living in Nashville, Tennessee made up all donors. The test was conducted at deep level. TCRdb's copy holds only in-frame clones and misses some; the assay was immunoSEQ multiplex PCR. Here the sample spans about 450,000 clones, 70% to 80% being singletons. General study points: The study sampled only blood, and tissue repertoires likely differ.

The chain links TRBV5-5 to TRBJ2-7; D is unresolved. This TCR came from a woman in her 40s in good health. Some clones in this sample may be carry-over from other donors' samples. The sequencing input was PBMCs. The CDR3 spells CASSLDGSHVYEQYF. The CDR3 DNA reads as TGTGCCAGCAGCCTTGACGGCTCTCACGTATACGAGCAGTACTTC.